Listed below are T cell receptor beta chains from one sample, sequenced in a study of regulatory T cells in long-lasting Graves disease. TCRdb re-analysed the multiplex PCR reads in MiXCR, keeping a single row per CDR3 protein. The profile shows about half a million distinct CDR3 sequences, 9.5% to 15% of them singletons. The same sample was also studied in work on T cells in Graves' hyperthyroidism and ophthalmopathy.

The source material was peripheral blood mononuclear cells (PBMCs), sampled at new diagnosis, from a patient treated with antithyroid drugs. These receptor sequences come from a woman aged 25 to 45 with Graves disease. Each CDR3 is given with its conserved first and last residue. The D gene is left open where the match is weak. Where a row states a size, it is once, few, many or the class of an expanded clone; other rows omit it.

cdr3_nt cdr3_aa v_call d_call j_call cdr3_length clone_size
TGTGCCAGCAGCCAACTGGACGGCTCCTATAATTCACCCCTCCACTTT CASSQLDGSYNSPLHF TRBV3-1 - TRBJ1-6 16 many
TGTGCCAGCAGCTTGGTTGACCAATCCTACAATGAGCAGTTCTTC CASSLVDQSYNEQFF TRBV11-3 - TRBJ2-1 15 -
TGTGCCAGCAGCCCTCGCCCCGGGACTAGCGGGATAGGCGAGCAGTACTTC CASSPRPGTSGIGEQYF TRBV5-5 TRBD2 TRBJ2-7 17 few
TGTGCCAGCAGTTTACACGGCTCTGGGGCCAACGTCCTGACTTTC CASSLHGSGANVLTF TRBV28 - TRBJ2-6 15 -
TGCAGTGCTAGGGGGTTGGGGAATGAAAAACTGTTTTTT CSARGLGNEKLFF TRBV20-1 - TRBJ1-4 13 many
TGTGCCAGCAGCCCCCGGGACAGGTTGGATGAGCAGTTCTTC CASSPRDRLDEQFF TRBV7-8 TRBD1 TRBJ2-1 14 -
TGTGCCAGCAGTGGGACTAGCGGGAGCGAAGAGCAGTACTTC CASSGTSGSEEQYF TRBV2 TRBD2 TRBJ2-7 14 many
TGTGCCAGCAGCCATGGACAGGGATTGGATGCTTTCTTT CASSHGQGLDAFF TRBV11-2 TRBD1 TRBJ1-1 13 many
TGTGCCAGCAAAAACGGAGAGTTCACAGATACGCAGTATTTT CASKNGEFTDTQYF TRBV28 - TRBJ2-3 14 -
TGTGCAAGCAGGGACGTCCCCTACGAGCAGTACTTC CASRDVPYEQYF TRBV2 - TRBJ2-7 12 many
TGTGCCAGCACCCCCCAGGGGGCCATGAACACTGAAGCTTTCTTT CASTPQGAMNTEAFF TRBV12-3/TRBV12-4 TRBD1 TRBJ1-1 15 many
TGTGCCAGCAGCCTGTCGGTGAGGCACCGCACAGATACGCAGTATTTT CASSLSVRHRTDTQYF TRBV7-2 - TRBJ2-3 16 few
TGCAGCGTTGCGAGCAGGGCTGAGACCCAGTACTTC CSVASRAETQYF TRBV29-1 - TRBJ2-5 12 many
TGTGCCAGCTCACCACCGTCCCGGGTCTCCTACGAGCAGTACTTC CASSPPSRVSYEQYF TRBV18 - TRBJ2-7 15 many
TGTGCCACCCACCTGCAGGAGGATCAGCCCCAGCATTTT CATHLQEDQPQHF TRBV19 - TRBJ1-5 13 few
TGTGCCAGCTCACCACAGCTGGACACTATGAACACTGAAGCTTTCTTT CASSPQLDTMNTEAFF TRBV18 - TRBJ1-1 16 few
TGTGCCAGCAGCTTCTTTCGGGGACAAAATAGCAATCAGCCCCAGCATTTT CASSFFRGQNSNQPQHF TRBV7-8 - TRBJ1-5 17 many
TGTGCCAGCAGTGAAGAAGGAGGCCCAAACACCATATATTTT CASSEEGGPNTIYF TRBV2 - TRBJ1-3 14 few
TGCAGCGTTGATGGGCGACTCAATGAGCAGTTCTTC CSVDGRLNEQFF TRBV29-1 - TRBJ2-1 12 -
TGTGCCAGCTCACCACCGACAGGGACACAACCCGTTGGATGGGAGACCCAGTACTTC CASSPPTGTQPVGWETQYF TRBV18 TRBD1 TRBJ2-5 19 many
TGTGCCTGGAGTCAATCACCCCCGGAAAAACTGTTTTTT CAWSQSPPEKLFF TRBV30 - TRBJ1-4 13 few
TGTGCCAGCAGTCCTCACTCAAGCGGGTCCCACGAGCAGTACTTC CASSPHSSGSHEQYF TRBV28 - TRBJ2-7 15 few
TGTGCCAGCAGCCAAGATAATGGACACCTGAACACTGAAGCTTTCTTT CASSQDNGHLNTEAFF TRBV3-1 - TRBJ1-1 16 many
TGTGCCAGCAGTGTCCACGGGACACTATCTTCACCCCTCCACTTT CASSVHGTLSSPLHF TRBV28 - TRBJ1-6 15 many
TGTGCCAGCAGTTTGACAGGGTTGGGTTCACCCCTCCACTTT CASSLTGLGSPLHF TRBV27 TRBD1 TRBJ1-6 14 few
TGTGCCAGCAGCTTAGTGGTGGTAGCGGGAGGAGGAGAGACCCAGTACTTC CASSLVVVAGGGETQYF TRBV11-2 TRBD2 TRBJ2-5 17 many
TGTGCCAGCAGTGACCTAGCAGACCGTTACCAAGAGACCCAGTACTTC CASSDLADRYQETQYF TRBV6-4 - TRBJ2-5 16 few
TGCGCCAGCAGCCAAGAGTCACTAGGGGCGGCTGGAAACACCATATATTTT CASSQESLGAAGNTIYF TRBV4-3 - TRBJ1-3 17 once
TGTGCCACCAGTGCCGCTGGGACGGGCACAGATACGCAGTATTTT CATSAAGTGTDTQYF TRBV24-1 - TRBJ2-3 15 -
TGCGCCAGCAGCATCGAACAGGTCCCAGCTGAGCAGTTCTTC CASSIEQVPAEQFF TRBV5-1 - TRBJ2-1 14 -
TGTGCCAGCAGTCTCCGGGACAGCTACTACGAGCAGTACTTC CASSLRDSYYEQYF TRBV27 TRBD1 TRBJ2-7 14 few
TGTGCCAGCACCGGCTCGGTTGGTGTAGATACGCAGTATTTT CASTGSVGVDTQYF TRBV2 - TRBJ2-3 14 many
TGTGCCAGCAGCTTTGACAGGGTCCAAGCCAAAAACATTCAGTACTTC CASSFDRVQAKNIQYF TRBV5-6 TRBD1 TRBJ2-4 16 -
TGTGCCAGCAGGAAAGCCCCGGGGGGAAAAATCGGGGAGCTGTTTTTT CASRKAPGGKIGELFF TRBV6-1 TRBD2 TRBJ2-2 16 -
TGTGCCAGCAGTTACTCGTGGGGGGTAACTCAGCCCCAGCATTTT CASSYSWGVTQPQHF TRBV6-2/TRBV6-3 - TRBJ1-5 15 many
TGTGCCAGCAGCCAAGAGGATACGCTGTTTTTT CASSQEDTLFF TRBV3-1 - TRBJ1-4 11 few
TGTGCCAGCAGTGAAGGGGACCTATCCTACGAGCAGTACTTC CASSEGDLSYEQYF TRBV2 - TRBJ2-7 14 many
TGTGCCAGCACCCGAAAGGGAGTTACCACAGATACGCAGTATTTT CASTRKGVTTDTQYF TRBV2 - TRBJ2-3 15 many
TGTGCCAGCAGTTTGCGGCAGGTGAACGCTGAAGCTTTCTTT CASSLRQVNAEAFF TRBV12-3/TRBV12-4 - TRBJ1-1 14 few
TGTGCCAGCAGTCTTAGCGGAACTGACAATGAGCAGTTCTTC CASSLSGTDNEQFF TRBV12-3/TRBV12-4 - TRBJ2-1 14 many
TGTGCCAGCAGTAGCACCCTGGGGCTAGCGGGGCCTTACGAGCAGTACTTC CASSSTLGLAGPYEQYF TRBV6-1 TRBD2 TRBJ2-7 17 -
TGTGCCAGCAGCTTATTGACGAACACCGGGGAGCTGTTTTTT CASSLLTNTGELFF TRBV7-9 - TRBJ2-2 14 many
TGTGCCAGCTCACCAGCGGGTAAAGGCGCCGGGGAGCTGTTTTTT CASSPAGKGAGELFF TRBV18 - TRBJ2-2 15 many
TGTGCCAGCAGCGCAACGAGGGGGGGTGCTGGGACAGTGATTTCCTACGAGCAGTACTTC CASSATRGGAGTVISYEQYF TRBV7-6 - TRBJ2-7 20 -
TGTGCCGGCAGGGGTTTGAACACTGAAGCTTTCTTT CAGRGLNTEAFF TRBV7-9 - TRBJ1-1 12 few
TGTGCCAGCAGTGTACAGGTTCCGACCTACAATGAGCAGTTCTTC CASSVQVPTYNEQFF TRBV6-1 - TRBJ2-1 15 many
TGTGCCAGCAGCATGGACAGGGCTCAGGGAGAGCAGTACTTC CASSMDRAQGEQYF TRBV11-2 TRBD1 TRBJ2-7 14 many
TGTGCCAGCAGTACTACTATCCAGACGGTAGATAGCAATCAGCCCCAGCATTTT CASSTTIQTVDSNQPQHF TRBV2 - TRBJ1-5 18 -
TGTGCCAGCAACGGGAGGACAGGCAATCAGCCCCAGCATTTT CASNGRTGNQPQHF TRBV2 - TRBJ1-5 14 many
TGTGCCAGCAGCTTAATAGCGGGAGTCTACGAGCAGTACTTC CASSLIAGVYEQYF TRBV7-8 TRBD2 TRBJ2-7 14 few